This record looks at one T cell receptor (beta chain) sequence and its context. The entry originates in a study of blood T cell repertoires in COVID-19. About the study: The United States, Italy and Spain provided the acute and convalescent COVID-19 samples.

The data were produced by immunoSEQ multiplex PCR, yet TCRdb's version contains in-frame clones alone and is incomplete. This sample has about 160,000 clones, with roughly four fifths found just once. The CDR3 has 16 amino acids. Trimming removed 7 bases from V and 7 bases from J, with 24 bases in between. Germline CDR1 reads WNHNN; CDR2 reads SYGVQD (reference sequence). The chain combines TRBV10-1 with TRBJ2-3; tentatively, D is TRBD1 (5 bases). Sequencing was done on a sample of peripheral blood. The sequence was obtained from a man in his 70s who had recovered from COVID-19. As DNA, the CDR3 is TGCGCCAGCACCCCGGTTAGGGGCGGTAATCGGTATACGCAGTATTTT. The encoded protein is CASTPVRGGNRYTQYF.